This entry concerns a single T cell receptor beta chain. The method was immunoSEQ multiplex PCR; TCRdb's version includes in-frame clones alone and lacks a portion of them. This table holds 340,000 or so clones, 86% found once. The data were taken from a study of blood T cell repertoires in COVID-19. Trimming removed 3 bases at V and 13 bases at J, with 18 bases between. CDR3 length equals 13 residues. The V call is TRBV12-3 or TRBV12-4, the J call TRBJ1-2, with D uncertain. Input material: PBMCs or T cells enriched from blood (not recorded which). This TCR was recovered from a woman aged 40 to 55 with acute COVID-19. CDR3 DNA: TGTGCCAGCAGTTTTGTTACCGGGAACGGAGTCACCTTC. Amino acid sequence: CASSFVTGNGVTF.